This TCR beta chain was captured by sequencing in a study of T-cell memory formation after mild COVID-19. Study overall: TCR clusters were mostly confined to one donor each. Regarding the study as a whole: Nothing confirmed that second-wave clones peaking on day 37 were specific for SARS-CoV-2. CD4/CD8 balance held among clones contracting day 15 to 85, and later expanders leaned CD4+.

Germline assignment: CDR1 SGHTA and CDR2 FQGNSA. The V end lost 2 bases, the J end lost 2 bases, and 7 bases lay between the germline ends. The CDR3 contains 13 residues. This clonotype was counted between two and nine times. Its antigen is as yet unknown. 5'RACE, which relied on constant-segment primers, yielded TCR alpha and TCR beta cDNA libraries carrying sample barcodes and UMIs. TCRdb passed the 5' RACE reads through MiXCR, listing each CDR3 protein once. The sample has about 340,000 distinct CDR3 sequences; roughly 20% are singletons. This receptor was obtained from a man aged 18 to 35 who had mild COVID-19 (a few samples of this study predate the infection). Cell type and time point are not known. This chain connects TRBV7-2 to TRBJ2-7; no clear D gene. The sequenced material came from PBMCs or a T cell subset sorted from them (not recorded which). The CDR3 sequence: CASSLLITYEQYF. Here the CDR3 DNA reads TGTGCCAGCAGCTTACTCATTACCTACGAGCAGTACTTC.